These 21 T cell receptor beta chains came from one sample sequenced in a study of T cell responses to AZD1222 COVID-19 vaccine. Using immunoSEQ multiplex PCR, the repertoire was profiled, and TCRdb retains in-frame clones only, with some absent. The table has about 120,000 clones, around 91% seen once. Material: peripheral blood, obtained on day 0 of MenACWY control vaccination. These receptors were obtained from an adult in good health.

The chain has TRBV12-3 or TRBV12-4 and TRBJ2-5; 9 bases align to TRBD2. Germline trimming cut 3 bases from V and 7 bases from J; bases unmatched to any gene: 3. The CDR3 sequence is 13 residues long. The CDR3 reads CASSFQRGATQYF. As DNA, the CDR3 is TGTGCCAGCAGTTTTCAGCGGGGGGCGACCCAGTACTTC.

V and J are TRBV6-5 and TRBJ1-2; D call uncertain. Trimming removed 6 bases from V and 4 bases from J, with 12 bases in between. Germline values: CDR1 MNHEY, CDR2 SVGAGI. The CDR3 runs 13 residues. The CDR3 DNA reads TGTGCCAGCAGCTCCACACTGTCCTATGGCTACACCTTC. Translated: CASSSTLSYGYTF.

This chain uses TRBV29-1 with TRBJ1-2; 7 nucleotides agree with TRBD1. Looked up from germline, CDR1 is SQVTM and CDR2 is ANQGSEA. The V and J ends lost 6 bases and 0 bases, in that order; junction bases with no gene match: 7. CDR3 size: 14 residues. The CDR3 DNA reads TGCAGCGTCTTTCCGGGACAGTCTAACTATGGCTACACCTTC. Its protein is CSVFPGQSNYGYTF.

The chain joins TRBV20-1 to TRBJ1-5; 8 bases map to TRBD1. Trimming cost V 3 bases and J 3 bases; bases outside gene matches: 7. The CDR3 has 15 amino acids. Germline CDR1 and CDR2: DFQATT and SNEGSKA (reference sequence). CDR3 coding DNA: TGCAGTGCTAGTAGACAGGGGAAGGACAATCAGCCCCAGCATTTT. Its protein is CSASRQGKDNQPQHF.

This clone was detected only once. This chain joins TRBV6-5 and TRBJ1-1, with a tentative D call TRBD1 (5 bases). The CDR3 runs 15 residues. Germline V gives CDR1 MNHEY, CDR2 SVGAGI. The germline V and J ends were trimmed by 6 bases and 5 bases, with 19 bases remaining between them. The CDR3 DNA reads as TGTGCCAGCAGCCCCAAGCCAGGGTGGGGGACTGAAGCTTTCTTT. This sequence encodes CASSPKPGWGTEAFF.

The V gene is TRBV5-6, the J gene TRBJ1-6; D uncertain. Germline CDR1 is SGHDT and CDR2 is YYEEEE. V lost 2 bases, J lost 5 bases, and 14 bases lay in between. The CDR3 has 16 amino acids. CDR3 residues: CASSLGGQLHNSPLHF. CDR3 DNA sequence: TGTGCCAGCAGCTTAGGTGGGCAGCTTCATAATTCACCCCTCCACTTT.

In this sample, this clone turned up once. V and J are TRBV18 and TRBJ2-7; 7 bases match TRBD1. V gave up 3 bases and J gave up 6 bases; unmatched junction bases: 5. The CDR3 runs to 13 residues. Germline V gives CDR1 KGHSH, CDR2 LQKENI. The CDR3 reads CASSPSQGSEQYF. CDR3 nucleotide sequence: TGTGCCAGCTCACCCTCACAGGGGTCCGAGCAGTACTTC.

V and J are TRBV5-5 and TRBJ2-1; tentative D call: TRBD1 (5 bases). The CDR3 runs 13 residues. Germline assignment: CDR1 SGHKS and CDR2 YYEKEE (reference sequence). The V end lost 4 bases, the J end lost 5 bases, and 10 bases lay between the germline ends. The CDR3 sequence is CASSLYRNNEQFF. CDR3 DNA sequence: TGTGCCAGCAGCCTATACAGGAACAATGAGCAGTTCTTC.

The chain is built from TRBV3-1 (or the pseudogene TRBV3-2) and TRBJ1-2, with a possible D match to TRBD1 (5 bases). Germline CDR1 reads LGHDT; CDR2 reads YNNKEL (reference sequence). V lost 3 bases and J lost 7, with 12 bases in between. The CDR3 spans 13 residues. The CDR3 bases are TGTGCCAGCAGCCAGGCCAGGGTAAGTGGCTACACCTTC. Translated, it gives CASSQARVSGYTF.

The chain joins TRBV19 to TRBJ2-3; no definite D call. CDR3 length equals 14 residues. Trimming removed 4 bases at V and 4 bases at J, with 12 bases between. Germline-derived CDR1 and CDR2 are LNHDA and SQIVND (reference sequence). CDR3 amino acids: CASSNVRDADTQYF. The CDR3 nucleotides are TGTGCCAGTAGTAACGTTAGAGACGCAGATACGCAGTATTTT. Drawing the rest from reference TRBV19 and TRBJ2-3, the complete variable domain is DGGITQSPKYLFRKEGQNVTLSCEQNLNHDAMYWYRQDPGQGLRLIYYSQIVNDFQKGDIAEGYSVSREKKESFPLTVTSAQKNPTAFYLCASSNVRDADTQYFGPGTRLTVL.

The genes are TRBV18 and TRBJ2-7, with D tentatively TRBD1 or TRBD2 (7 bases each). Trimming pared 3 bases from V and 5 bases from J, leaving 14 bases between. There are 14 residues in the CDR3. From germline, CDR1 is KGHSH and CDR2 LQKENI. CDR3 in amino acids: CASSPRQGGDEQYF. The CDR3 DNA reads TGTGCCAGCTCACCGCGACAGGGAGGGGACGAGCAGTACTTC.

The V gene is TRBV2, the J gene TRBJ2-6; tentative D call: TRBD2 (7 bases). In germline, CDR1 is SNHLY, CDR2 FYNNEI. V lost 4 bases and J 1 base, leaving 14 bases between the germline ends. This CDR3 is built from 17 residues. The CDR3 DNA is TGTGCCAGCAGTGTAGGAGGGGGGGCTTCTGGGGCCAACGTCCTGACTTTC. Its translation is CASSVGGGASGANVLTF.

The chain carries TRBV11-2 and TRBJ1-5; maybe TRBD1 (6 bases). V lost 1 base and J lost 4, with 14 bases in between. CDR1 and CDR2 (germline): SGHAT, FQNNGV. The CDR3 is 16 amino acids. CDR3 loop: CASSLGERGRNQPQHF. DNA of the CDR3: TGTGCCAGCAGCTTAGGGGAGAGGGGGAGGAATCAGCCCCAGCATTTT.

CDR3 amino acids: CASGPGQLAKNIQYF. The DNA for the CDR3 is TGTGCCAGCGGCCCGGGACAACTAGCCAAAAACATTCAGTACTTC. The chain has TRBV27 and TRBJ2-4; D is perhaps TRBD1 (6 bases). The CDR3 covers 15 residues. Germline V CDR1 and CDR2: MNHEY, SMNVEV (reference sequence). Trimming shortened V by 8 bases and J by 0 bases, and 14 bases separated the two germline ends.

The chain combines TRBV7-9 with TRBJ2-7; D might be TRBD2 (5 bases). V gave up 0 bases and J gave up 0 bases, with 12 bases separating them. The CDR3 sequence is 16 residues long. Germline loops: CDR1 SEHNR, CDR2 FQNEAQ (reference sequence). The CDR3 DNA reads as TGTGCCAGCAGCTTAGCGGCGGAGGCAGGCTCCTACGAGCAGTACTTC. Residues: CASSLAAEAGSYEQYF.

The CDR3 region is CASTHGLAAPGGTQYF. In DNA, the CDR3 is TGCGCCAGCACCCACGGACTAGCGGCCCCGGGGGGTACGCAGTATTTT. The chain carries TRBV5-1 and TRBJ2-3, with 10 nucleotides matching TRBD2. Trimming took 6 bases from V and 8 from J; bases not matched to a gene: 15. The CDR3 is made up of 16 amino acids. Germline values: CDR1 SGHRS, CDR2 YFSETQ.

The chain recombines TRBV19 with TRBJ1-1, with D hard to call. Trimming pared 5 bases from V and 3 bases from J, leaving 10 bases between. This CDR3 is built from 13 residues. CDR1 LNHDA and CDR2 SQIVND come from the germline V gene (reference sequence). This chain's CDR3 is CASSLSRYTEAFF. The CDR3 region has the DNA TGTGCCAGTAGTTTATCCCGGTACACTGAAGCTTTCTTT.

The DNA of the CDR3 is TGTGCCAGCAGTTTATCGAGGGACAGACTCCGAGACTATGGCTACACCTTC. This sequence encodes CASSLSRDRLRDYGYTF. The rearrangement joins TRBV27 to TRBJ1-2; 7 nucleotides line up with TRBD1. V trimming: 0 bases; J trimming: 3 bases; junction bases outside the gene matches: 10. CDR1 and CDR2 from the germline V gene are MNHEY and SMNVEV (reference sequence). This CDR3 contains 17 residues.

Details on this clone: In the same sample, other DNA sequences code for this CDR3. This chain links TRBV6-1 with TRBJ2-5; the match to TRBD2 covers 12 bases. This CDR3 region has 15 residues. CDR1 MNHNS and CDR2 SASEGT come from the germline V gene. V shed 2 bases and J 2 bases; nucleotides not matched to a gene: 0. In DNA form, the CDR3 reads TGTGCCAGCAGTGAACTAGCGGGGGGGCAAGAGACCCAGTACTTC. This gives the protein CASSELAGGQETQYF.

The chain joins TRBV2 to TRBJ2-6; 7 bases match TRBD1. The germline V gene encodes CDR1 SNHLY and CDR2 FYNNEI. The junction had 3 bases not matched to a gene; V was cut back by 8 bases and J by 2 bases. The CDR3 spans 14 residues. CDR3 DNA sequence: TGTGCCAGCGGAACAGGGGCTGGGGCCAACGTCCTGACTTTC. This codes for CASGTGAGANVLTF.

The chain employs TRBV7-9 and TRBJ1-5; tentatively, D is TRBD1 (5 bases). The V end lost 3 bases, the J end lost 0 bases, and 9 bases lay between the germline ends. CDR3 length: 15 amino acids. Germline CDR1 is SEHNR and CDR2 is FQNEAQ (reference sequence). The CDR3: CASSFAGGSNQPQHF. CDR3 nucleotide sequence: TGTGCCAGCAGCTTTGCGGGGGGTAGCAATCAGCCCCAGCATTTT.